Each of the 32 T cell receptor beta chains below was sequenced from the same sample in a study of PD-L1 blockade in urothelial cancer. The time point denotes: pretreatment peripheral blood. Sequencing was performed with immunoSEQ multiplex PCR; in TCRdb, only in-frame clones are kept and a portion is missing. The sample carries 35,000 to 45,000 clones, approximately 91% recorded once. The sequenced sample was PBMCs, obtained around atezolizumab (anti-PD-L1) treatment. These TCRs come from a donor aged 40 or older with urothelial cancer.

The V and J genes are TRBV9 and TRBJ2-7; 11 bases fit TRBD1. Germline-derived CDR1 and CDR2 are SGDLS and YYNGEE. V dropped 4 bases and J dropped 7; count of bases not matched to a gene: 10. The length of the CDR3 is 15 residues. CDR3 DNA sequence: TGTGCCAGCAGCAGGACCGGGACAGGGGGTTGGGAGCAGTACTTC. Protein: CASSRTGTGGWEQYF.

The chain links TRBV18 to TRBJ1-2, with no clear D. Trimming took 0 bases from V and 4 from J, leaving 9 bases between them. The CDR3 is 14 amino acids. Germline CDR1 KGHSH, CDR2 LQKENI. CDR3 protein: CASSPPATSYGYTF. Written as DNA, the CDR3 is TGTGCCAGCTCACCACCCGCAACCAGCTATGGCTACACCTTC.

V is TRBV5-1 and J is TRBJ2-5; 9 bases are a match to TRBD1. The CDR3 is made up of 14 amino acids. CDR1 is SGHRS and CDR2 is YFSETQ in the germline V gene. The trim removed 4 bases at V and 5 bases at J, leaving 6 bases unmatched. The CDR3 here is CASSTGQGRETQYF. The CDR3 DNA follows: TGCGCCAGCAGCACAGGACAGGGGAGGGAGACCCAGTACTTC.

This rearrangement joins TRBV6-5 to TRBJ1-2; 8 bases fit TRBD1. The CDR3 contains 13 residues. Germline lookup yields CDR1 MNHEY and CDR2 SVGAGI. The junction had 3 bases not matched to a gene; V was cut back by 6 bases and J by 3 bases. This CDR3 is CASRVGQDYGYTF. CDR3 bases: TGTGCCAGCAGGGTGGGACAGGACTATGGCTACACCTTC.

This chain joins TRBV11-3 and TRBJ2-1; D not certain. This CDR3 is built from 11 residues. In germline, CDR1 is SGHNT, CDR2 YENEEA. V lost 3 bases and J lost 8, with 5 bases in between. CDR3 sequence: CASSLYHEQFF. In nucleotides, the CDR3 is TGTGCCAGCAGCTTGTATCATGAGCAGTTCTTC. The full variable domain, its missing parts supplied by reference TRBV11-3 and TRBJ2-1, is EAGVVQSPRYKIIEKKQPVAFWCNPISGHNTLYWYLQNLGQGPELLIRYENEEAVDDSQLPKDRFSAERLKGVDSTLKIQPAELGDSAVYLCASSLYHEQFFGPGTRLTVL.

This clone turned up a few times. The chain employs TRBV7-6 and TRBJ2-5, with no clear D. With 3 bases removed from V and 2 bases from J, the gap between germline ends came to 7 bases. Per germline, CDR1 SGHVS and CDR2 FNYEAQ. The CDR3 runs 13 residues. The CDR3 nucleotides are TGTGCCAGCAGCTTTGGCAGACAAGAGACCCAGTACTTC. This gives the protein CASSFGRQETQYF. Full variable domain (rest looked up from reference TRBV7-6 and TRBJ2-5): GAGVSQSPRYKVTKRGQDVALRCDPISGHVSLYWYRQALGQGPEFLTYFNYEAQQDKSGLPNDRFSAERPEGSISTLTIQRTEQRDSAMYRCASSFGRQETQYFGPGTRLLVL.

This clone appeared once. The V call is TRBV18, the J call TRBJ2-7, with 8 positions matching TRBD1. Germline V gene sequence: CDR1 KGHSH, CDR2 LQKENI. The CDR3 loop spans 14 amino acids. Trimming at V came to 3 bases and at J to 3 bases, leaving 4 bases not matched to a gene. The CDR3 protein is CASSPGTGHYEQYF. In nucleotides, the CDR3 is TGTGCCAGCTCACCGGGGACAGGTCACTACGAGCAGTACTTC.

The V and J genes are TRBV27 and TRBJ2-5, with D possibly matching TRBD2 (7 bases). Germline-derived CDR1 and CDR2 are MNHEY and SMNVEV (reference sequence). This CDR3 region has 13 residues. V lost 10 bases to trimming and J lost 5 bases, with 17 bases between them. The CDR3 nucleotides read TGTGCCACCCATGAGGGAGGGGGTGAGACCCAGTACTTC. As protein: CATHEGGGETQYF.

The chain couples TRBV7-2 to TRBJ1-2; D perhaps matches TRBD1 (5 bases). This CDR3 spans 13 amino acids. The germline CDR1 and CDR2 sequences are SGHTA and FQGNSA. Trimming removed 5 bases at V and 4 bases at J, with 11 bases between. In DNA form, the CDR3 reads TGTGCCAGCAGCCCAGACAGAGGCTATGGCTACACCTTC. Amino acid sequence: CASSPDRGYGYTF.

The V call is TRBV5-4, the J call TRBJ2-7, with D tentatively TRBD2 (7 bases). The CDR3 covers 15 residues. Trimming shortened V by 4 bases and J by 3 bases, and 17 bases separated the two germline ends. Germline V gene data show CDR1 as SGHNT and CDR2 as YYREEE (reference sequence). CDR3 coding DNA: TGTGCCAGCAGCCGGGGCGGGGGCAGGGTCTACGAGCAGTACTTC. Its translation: CASSRGGGRVYEQYF.

This CDR3 is CASRGGGPIYEQYF. The CDR3 nucleotides read TGTGCCAGCAGAGGGGGGGGGCCCATCTACGAGCAGTACTTC. The chain employs TRBV2 and TRBJ2-7, with D perhaps matching TRBD2 (7 bases). This CDR3 spans 14 amino acids. In germline, CDR1 is SNHLY, CDR2 FYNNEI. With 6 bases removed from V and 3 bases from J, the gap between germline ends came to 15 bases.

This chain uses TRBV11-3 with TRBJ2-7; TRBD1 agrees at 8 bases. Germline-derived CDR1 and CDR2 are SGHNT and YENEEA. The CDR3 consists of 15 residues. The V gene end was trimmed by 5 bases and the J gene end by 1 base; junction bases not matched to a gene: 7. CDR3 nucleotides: TGTGCCAGCAGCCCTGGACAGGGCCTTTCCTACGAGCAGTACTTC. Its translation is CASSPGQGLSYEQYF.

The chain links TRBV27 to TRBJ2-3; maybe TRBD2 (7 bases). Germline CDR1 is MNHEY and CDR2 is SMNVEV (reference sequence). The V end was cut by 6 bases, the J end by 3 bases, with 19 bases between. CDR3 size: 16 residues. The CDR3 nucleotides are TGTGCCAGCAGCGCATGGGGGGGGGCTCGGACAGATACGCAGTATTTT. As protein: CASSAWGGARTDTQYF.

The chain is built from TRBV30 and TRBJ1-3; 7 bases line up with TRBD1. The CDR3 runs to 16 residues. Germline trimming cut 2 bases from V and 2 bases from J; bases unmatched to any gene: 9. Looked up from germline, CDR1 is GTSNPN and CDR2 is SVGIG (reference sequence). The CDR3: CAWSTRTGGAGNTIYF. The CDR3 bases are TGTGCCTGGAGTACAAGGACAGGCGGCGCTGGAAACACCATATATTTT.

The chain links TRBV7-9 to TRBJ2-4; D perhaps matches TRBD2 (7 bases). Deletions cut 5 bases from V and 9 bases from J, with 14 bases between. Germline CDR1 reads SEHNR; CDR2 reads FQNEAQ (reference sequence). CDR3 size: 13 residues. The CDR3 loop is CASSPKGGGIQYF. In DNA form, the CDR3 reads TGTGCCAGCAGCCCTAAGGGGGGGGGCATTCAGTACTTC.

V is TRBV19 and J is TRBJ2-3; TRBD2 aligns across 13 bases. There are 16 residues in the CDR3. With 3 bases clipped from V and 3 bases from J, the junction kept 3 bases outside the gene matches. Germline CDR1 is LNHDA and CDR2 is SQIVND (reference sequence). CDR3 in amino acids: CASSMGGLAGTDTQYF. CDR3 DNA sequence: TGTGCCAGTAGTATGGGGGGACTAGCGGGAACAGATACGCAGTATTTT.

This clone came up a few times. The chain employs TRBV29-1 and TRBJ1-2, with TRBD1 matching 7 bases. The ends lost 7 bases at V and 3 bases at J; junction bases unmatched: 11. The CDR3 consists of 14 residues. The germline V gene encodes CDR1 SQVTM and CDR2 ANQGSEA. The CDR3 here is CSALDRTGDYGYTF. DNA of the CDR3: TGCAGCGCCCTGGATCGGACAGGCGACTATGGCTACACCTTC. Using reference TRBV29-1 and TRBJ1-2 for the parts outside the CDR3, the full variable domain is SAVISQKPSRDICQRGTSLTIQCQVDSQVTMMFWYRQQPGQSLTLIATANQGSEATYESGFVIDKFPISRPNLTFSTLTVSNMSPEDSSIYLCSALDRTGDYGYTFGSGTRLTVV.

CDR3 loop: CSVGDLTSGSDNEQFF. The CDR3 DNA follows: TGCAGCGTTGGGGACCTGACTAGCGGGAGCGACAATGAGCAGTTCTTC. The rearrangement uses TRBV29-1 and TRBJ2-1; 12 nucleotides match TRBD2. V trimming: 4 bases; J trimming: 5 bases; junction bases outside the gene matches: 9. Germline V gene lookup returns CDR1 SQVTM and CDR2 ANQGSEA. The CDR3 extends over 16 amino acids.

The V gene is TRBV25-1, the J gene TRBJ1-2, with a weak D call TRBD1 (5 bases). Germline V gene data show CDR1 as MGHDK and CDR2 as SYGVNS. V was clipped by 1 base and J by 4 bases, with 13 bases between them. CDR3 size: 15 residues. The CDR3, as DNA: TGTGCCAGCAGTGAATCTGGGGGGGTAATCTATGGCTACACCTTC. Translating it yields CASSESGGVIYGYTF.

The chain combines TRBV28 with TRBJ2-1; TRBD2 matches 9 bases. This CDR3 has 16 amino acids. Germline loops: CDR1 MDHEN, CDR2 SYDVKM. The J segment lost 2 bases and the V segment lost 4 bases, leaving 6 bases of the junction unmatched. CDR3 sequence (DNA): TGTGCCAGCAGTTCCCTGGGACTAGCAACCTACAATGAGCAGTTCTTC. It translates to CASSSLGLATYNEQFF.

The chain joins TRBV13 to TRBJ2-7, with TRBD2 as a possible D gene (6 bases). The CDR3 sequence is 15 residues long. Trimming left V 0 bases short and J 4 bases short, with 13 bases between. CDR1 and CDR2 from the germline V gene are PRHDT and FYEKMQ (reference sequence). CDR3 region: CASSLGLSGEYEQYF. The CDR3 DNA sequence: TGTGCCAGCAGCTTAGGCCTCTCGGGAGAGTACGAGCAGTACTTC.

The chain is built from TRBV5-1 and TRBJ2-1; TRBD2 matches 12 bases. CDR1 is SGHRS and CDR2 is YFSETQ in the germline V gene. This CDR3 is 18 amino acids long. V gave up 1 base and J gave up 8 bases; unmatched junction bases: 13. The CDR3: CASSLLLLAGGRYDEQFF. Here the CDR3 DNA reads TGCGCCAGCAGCTTGCTCCTCCTAGCGGGAGGGAGGTACGATGAGCAGTTCTTC.

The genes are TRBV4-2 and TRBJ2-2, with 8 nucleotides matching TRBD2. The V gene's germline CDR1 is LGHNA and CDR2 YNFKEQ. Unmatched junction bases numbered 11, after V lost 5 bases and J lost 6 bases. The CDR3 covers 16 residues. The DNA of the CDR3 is TGTGCCAGCAGCTCCCGAGCCGGGACTAGGTCCGGGGAGCTGTTTTTT. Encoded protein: CASSSRAGTRSGELFF.

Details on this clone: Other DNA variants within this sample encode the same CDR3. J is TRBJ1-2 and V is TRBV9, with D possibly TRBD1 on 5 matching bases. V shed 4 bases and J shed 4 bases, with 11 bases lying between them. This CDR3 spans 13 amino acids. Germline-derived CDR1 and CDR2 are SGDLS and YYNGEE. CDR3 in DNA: TGTGCCAGCAGCCCCGGGGGGGGCTATGGCTACACCTTC. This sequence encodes CASSPGGGYGYTF.

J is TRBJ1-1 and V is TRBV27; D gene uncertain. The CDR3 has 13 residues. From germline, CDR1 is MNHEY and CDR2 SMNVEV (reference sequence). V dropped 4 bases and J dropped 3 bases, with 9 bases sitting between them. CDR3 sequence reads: CASSSPRYTEAFF. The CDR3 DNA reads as TGTGCCAGCAGTTCTCCCCGGTACACTGAAGCTTTCTTT.

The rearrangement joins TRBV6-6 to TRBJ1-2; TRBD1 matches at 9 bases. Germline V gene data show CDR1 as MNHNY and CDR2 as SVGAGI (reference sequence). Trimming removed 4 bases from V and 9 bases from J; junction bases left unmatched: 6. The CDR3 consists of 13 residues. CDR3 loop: CASSSRTGVRYTF. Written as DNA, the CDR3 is TGTGCCAGCAGTTCTAGGACAGGGGTTCGCTACACCTTC.

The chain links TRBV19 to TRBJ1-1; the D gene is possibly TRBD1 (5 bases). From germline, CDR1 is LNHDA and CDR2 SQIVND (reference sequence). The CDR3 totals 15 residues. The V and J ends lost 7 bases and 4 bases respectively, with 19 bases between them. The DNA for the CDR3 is TGTGCCAGTACACCCGGCGCAGGGTCGGGCACTGAAGCTTTCTTT. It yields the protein CASTPGAGSGTEAFF.

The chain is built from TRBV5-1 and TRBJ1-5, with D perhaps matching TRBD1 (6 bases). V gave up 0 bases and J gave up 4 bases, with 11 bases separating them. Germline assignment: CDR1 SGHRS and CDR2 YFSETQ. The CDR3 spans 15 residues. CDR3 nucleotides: TGCGCCAGCAGCTTGGATCAGGGGTCAAATCAGCCCCAGCATTTT. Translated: CASSLDQGSNQPQHF.

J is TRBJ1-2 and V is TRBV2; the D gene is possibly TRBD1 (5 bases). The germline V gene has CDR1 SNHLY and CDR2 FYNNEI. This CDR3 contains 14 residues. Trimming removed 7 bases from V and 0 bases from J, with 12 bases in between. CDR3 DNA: TGTGCCAGCACTGGGGGGGTTGCTAACTATGGCTACACCTTC. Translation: CASTGGVANYGYTF.

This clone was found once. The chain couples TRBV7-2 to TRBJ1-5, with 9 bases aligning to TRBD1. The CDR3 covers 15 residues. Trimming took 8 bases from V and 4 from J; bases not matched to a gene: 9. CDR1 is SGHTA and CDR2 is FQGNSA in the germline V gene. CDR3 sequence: CASGLQGQGNQPQHF. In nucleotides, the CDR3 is TGTGCCAGCGGACTACAGGGACAGGGAAATCAGCCCCAGCATTTT.

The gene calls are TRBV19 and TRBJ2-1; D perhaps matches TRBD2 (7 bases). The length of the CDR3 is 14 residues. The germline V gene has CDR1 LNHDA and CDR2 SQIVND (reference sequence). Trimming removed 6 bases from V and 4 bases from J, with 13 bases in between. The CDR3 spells CASRVRGGYNEQFF. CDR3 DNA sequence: TGTGCCAGTAGGGTAAGGGGGGGGTACAATGAGCAGTTCTTC.

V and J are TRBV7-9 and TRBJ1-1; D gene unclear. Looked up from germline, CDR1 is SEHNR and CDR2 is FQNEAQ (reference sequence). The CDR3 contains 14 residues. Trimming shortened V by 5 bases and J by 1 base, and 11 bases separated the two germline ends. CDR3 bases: TGTGCCAGCAGCCGTGAGACAAAGAACACTGAAGCTTTCTTT. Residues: CASSRETKNTEAFF.